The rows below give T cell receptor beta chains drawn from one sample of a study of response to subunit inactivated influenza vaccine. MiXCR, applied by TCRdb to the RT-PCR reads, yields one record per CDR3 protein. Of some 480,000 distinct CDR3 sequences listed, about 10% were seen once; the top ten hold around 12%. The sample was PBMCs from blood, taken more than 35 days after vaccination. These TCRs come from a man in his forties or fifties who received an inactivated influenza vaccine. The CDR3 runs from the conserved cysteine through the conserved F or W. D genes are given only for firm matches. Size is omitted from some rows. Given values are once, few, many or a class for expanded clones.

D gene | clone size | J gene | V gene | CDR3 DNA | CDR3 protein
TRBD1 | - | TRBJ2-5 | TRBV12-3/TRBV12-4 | TGTGCCAGCACTATGGACAGGCCGGGGACCCAGTACTTC | CASTMDRPGTQYF
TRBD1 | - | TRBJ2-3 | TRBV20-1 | TGCAGTGCTCAAGGAGACAGGGGGCCCACAGATACGCAGTATTTT | CSAQGDRGPTDTQYF
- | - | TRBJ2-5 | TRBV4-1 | TGCGCCAGCAGCCAGCATTATACGGAGACCCAGTACTTC | CASSQHYTETQYF
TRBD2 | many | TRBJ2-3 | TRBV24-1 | TGTGCCACCAGTGATCTGGGGACTAGCGGGATCGCAGATACGCAGTATTTT | CATSDLGTSGIADTQYF
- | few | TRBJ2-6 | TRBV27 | TGTGCCAGCAGTCTTATCTCGGCAGGGAAAGCACCTGGGGCCAACGTCCTGACTTTC | CASSLISAGKAPGANVLTF
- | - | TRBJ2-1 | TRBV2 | TGTGCCAGCAGTGAAAGATATGAGCAGTTCTTC | CASSERYEQFF
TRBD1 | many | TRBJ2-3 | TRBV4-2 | TGTGCCAGCAGCCGCCCCGGACAGGGCACAGATACGCAGTATTTT | CASSRPGQGTDTQYF
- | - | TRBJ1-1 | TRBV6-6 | TGTGCCAACAGTTACTCTGGGGGAACTGAAGCTTTCTTT | CANSYSGGTEAFF
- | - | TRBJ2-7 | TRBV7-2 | TGTGCCAGCAGCTTTGATCGTTCCAGCTCCTACGAGCAGTACTTC | CASSFDRSSSYEQYF
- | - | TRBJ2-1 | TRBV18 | TGTGCCAGCTCACTTGGTTTTGGACTGATGCCCTACAATGAGCAGTTCTTC | CASSLGFGLMPYNEQFF
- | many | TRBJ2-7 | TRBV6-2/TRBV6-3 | TGTGCCAGCAGACCGGGCGGAGTCCGGCTCGAGCAGTACTTC | CASRPGGVRLEQYF
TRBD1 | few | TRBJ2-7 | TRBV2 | TGTGCCATCGCGACCGGGACAGAGCCTTACGAGCAGTACTTC | CAIATGTEPYEQYF
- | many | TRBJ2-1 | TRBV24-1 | TGTGCCACCAGTGATTTGTTGAACGATGAGCAGTTCTTC | CATSDLLNDEQFF
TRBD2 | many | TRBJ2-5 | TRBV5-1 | TGCGCCAGCAGCCAAGGGACTAGCGGGCAACAAGAGACCCAGTACTTC | CASSQGTSGQQETQYF
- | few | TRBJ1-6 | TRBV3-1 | TGTGCCAGCAGCCAACAGGGTATGCGGCCACCCCTCCACTTT | CASSQQGMRPPLHF
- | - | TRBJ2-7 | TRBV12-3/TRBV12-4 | TGTGCCAGCAGTTTATACACCAGCTCCTACGAGCAGTACTTC | CASSLYTSSYEQYF
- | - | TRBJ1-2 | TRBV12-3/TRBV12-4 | TGTGCCATCCGTACGGGTTTGAACTATGGCTACACCTTC | CAIRTGLNYGYTF
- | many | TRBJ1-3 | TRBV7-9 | TGTGCCAGCAGCCCCAGCCGCTTTACCTCTGGAAACACCATATATTTT | CASSPSRFTSGNTIYF
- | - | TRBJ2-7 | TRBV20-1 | TGCAGTGCTAGATTCTCGCGCGGCCTCTCCTACGAGCAGTACTTC | CSARFSRGLSYEQYF
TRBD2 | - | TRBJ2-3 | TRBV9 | TGTGCCAGCAGCGTAGGGCGGGGGAACACAGATACGCAGTATTTT | CASSVGRGNTDTQYF